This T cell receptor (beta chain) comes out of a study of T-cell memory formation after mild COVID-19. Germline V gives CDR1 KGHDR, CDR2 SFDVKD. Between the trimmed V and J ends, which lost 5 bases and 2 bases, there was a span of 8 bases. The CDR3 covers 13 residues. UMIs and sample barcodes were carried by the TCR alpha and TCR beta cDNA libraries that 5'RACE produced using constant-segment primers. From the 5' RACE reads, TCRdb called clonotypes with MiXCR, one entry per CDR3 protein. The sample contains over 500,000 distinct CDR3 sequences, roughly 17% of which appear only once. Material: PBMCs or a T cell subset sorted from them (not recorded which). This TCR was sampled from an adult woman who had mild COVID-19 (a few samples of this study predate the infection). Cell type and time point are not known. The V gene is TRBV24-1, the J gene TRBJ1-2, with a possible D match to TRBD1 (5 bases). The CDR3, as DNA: TGTGCCACCAGTGGGGCAGGGAACTATGGCTACACCTTC. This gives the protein CATSGAGNYGYTF.